This passage covers 5 T cell receptor beta chains from one sample sequenced in a study of blood T cell repertoires in COVID-19. The repertoire was sequenced with immunoSEQ multiplex PCR; TCRdb's copy has only in-frame clones and lacks some. Of about 220,000 clones in the sample, about nine tenths were seen once. The specimen sequenced was PBMCs or T cells enriched from blood (not recorded which). The receptors here all came from a woman between 35 and 50 years old with acute COVID-19.

The chain has TRBV6-5 and TRBJ2-1, with 15 nucleotides matching TRBD2. Germline V gene sequence: CDR1 MNHEY, CDR2 SVGAGI. The CDR3 loop spans 15 amino acids. The J segment lost 6 bases and the V segment lost 7 bases, leaving 4 bases of the junction unmatched. The CDR3 region is CASTRTSGGANEQFF. CDR3 in DNA: TGTGCCAGCACCCGGACTAGCGGGGGGGCCAATGAGCAGTTCTTC.

This sequence joins TRBV18 and TRBJ1-4; TRBD1 matches 8 bases. V was pared by 8 bases and J by 8 bases, with 7 bases of the junction left unmatched. The CDR3 is 13 amino acids. From germline, CDR1 is KGHSH and CDR2 LQKENI. The CDR3 nucleotides are TGTGCCAGCCAGGACAGGGACGGCGAAAAACTGTTTTTT. Protein sequence: CASQDRDGEKLFF.

This clone was observed once. The chain carries TRBV3-1 (or the pseudogene TRBV3-2) and TRBJ2-5; a weak D match, TRBD2 (6 bases). The CDR3 has 15 amino acids. The V end lost 1 base, the J end lost 4 bases, and 13 bases lay between the germline ends. The germline CDR1 and CDR2 sequences are LGHDT and YNNKEL (reference sequence). Written as DNA, the CDR3 is TGTGCCAGCAGCCAAGGTCGGCTAGCGCGAGAGACCCAGTACTTC. As protein: CASSQGRLARETQYF.

A note on this clone: One junction end does not reproduce the germline sequence, and a read error may be involved. The V and J genes are TRBV19 and TRBJ1-1; D is perhaps TRBD1 (5 bases). CDR1 LNHDA and CDR2 SQIVND come from the germline V gene (reference sequence). CDR3 size: 13 residues. In nucleotides, the CDR3 is TGTGCCAGTAGCAAAGTGGTGGACACTGGAGCTTTCTTT. Its translation is CASSKVVDTGAFF. Filled out from reference TRBV19 and TRBJ1-1, the complete variable domain reads DGGITQSPKYLFRKEGQNVTLSCEQNLNHDAMYWYRQDPGQGLRLIYYSQIVNDFQKGDIAEGYSVSREKKESFPLTVTSAQKNPTAFYLCASSKVVDTGAFFGQGTRLTVV.

This CDR3 reads CASRADRNTEAFF. The CDR3 bases are TGTGCCAGTAGGGCGGACAGGAACACTGAAGCTTTCTTT. The chain combines TRBV19 with TRBJ1-1; D may be TRBD1 (6 bases). The germline V gene has CDR1 LNHDA and CDR2 SQIVND (reference sequence). Trimming cost V 6 bases and J 1 base, with 9 bases left between them. CDR3 length equals 13 residues. The full variable domain, completed using reference TRBV19 and TRBJ1-1, is DGGITQSPKYLFRKEGQNVTLSCEQNLNHDAMYWYRQDPGQGLRLIYYSQIVNDFQKGDIAEGYSVSREKKESFPLTVTSAQKNPTAFYLCASRADRNTEAFFGQGTRLTVV.